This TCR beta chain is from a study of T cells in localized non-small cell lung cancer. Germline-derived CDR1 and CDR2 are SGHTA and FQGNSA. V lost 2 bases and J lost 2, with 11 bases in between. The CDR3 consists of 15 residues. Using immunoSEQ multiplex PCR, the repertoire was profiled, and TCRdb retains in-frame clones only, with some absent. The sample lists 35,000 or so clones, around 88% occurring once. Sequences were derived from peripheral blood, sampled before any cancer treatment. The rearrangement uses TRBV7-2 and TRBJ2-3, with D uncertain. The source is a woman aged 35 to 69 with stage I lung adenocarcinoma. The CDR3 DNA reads TGTGCCAGCAGCTTAATGGGTGGGTTCACAGATACGCAGTATTTT. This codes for CASSLMGGFTDTQYF.